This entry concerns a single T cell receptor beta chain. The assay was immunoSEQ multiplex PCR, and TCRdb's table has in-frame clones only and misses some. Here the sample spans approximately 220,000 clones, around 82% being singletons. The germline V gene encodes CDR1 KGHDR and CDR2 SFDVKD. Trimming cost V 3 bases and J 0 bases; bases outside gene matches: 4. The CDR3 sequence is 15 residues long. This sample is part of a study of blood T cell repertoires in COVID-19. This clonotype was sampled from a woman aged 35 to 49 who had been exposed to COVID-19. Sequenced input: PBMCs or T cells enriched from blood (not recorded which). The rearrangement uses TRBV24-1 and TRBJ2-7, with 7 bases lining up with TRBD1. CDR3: CATSDTRQGSYEQYF. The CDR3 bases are TGTGCCACCAGTGATACGAGACAGGGCTCCTACGAGCAGTACTTC.